Presented here are 11 T cell receptor beta chains from one specimen sequenced in a study of cytomegalovirus exposure and HLA in healthy donors. The study ran its PCR with 60 Vbeta and 13 Jbeta primers. TCRdb's copy holds only in-frame clones and misses some; the assay was immunoSEQ multiplex PCR. The table lists more than 150,000 clones, 81% of them singletons. Sequencing input: PBMCs. The receptor source for this set is a woman aged 18-29 years in good health and CMV-seropositive.

This clone has only one observation. The V and J genes are TRBV11-2 and TRBJ1-3; perhaps TRBD1 as D (5 bases). This CDR3 has 18 residues. V was clipped by 0 bases and J by 2 bases, with 17 bases between them. Germline V CDR1 and CDR2: SGHAT, FQNNGV. The CDR3 bases are TGTGCCAGCAGCTTAGATTTTGGGACTCATGGGACTGGAAACACCATATATTTT. This codes for CASSLDFGTHGTGNTIYF.

The chain recombines TRBV15 with TRBJ2-5; TRBD2 matches at 8 bases. CDR3 size: 15 residues. Trimming at V came to 0 bases and at J to 5 bases, leaving 5 bases not matched to a gene. Germline-derived CDR1 and CDR2 are LNHNV and YYDKDF (reference sequence). The CDR3 DNA reads TGTGCCACCAGCAGAGATCGGGGGGGCCTGGAGACCCAGTACTTC. It encodes CATSRDRGGLETQYF. The complete variable domain, with remaining parts taken from reference TRBV15 and TRBJ2-5, reads DAMVIQNPRYQVTQFGKPVTLSCSQTLNHNVMYWYQQKSSQAPKLLFHYYDKDFNNEADTPDNFQSRRPNTSFCFLDIRSPGLGDTAMYLCATSRDRGGLETQYFGPGTRLLVL.

This clone has only one observation. The chain uses TRBV4-1 and TRBJ2-3, with TRBD1 as a possible D gene (5 bases). V was clipped by 0 bases and J by 0 bases, with 10 bases between them. CDR1 is MGHRA, CDR2 YSYEKL, per germline. The CDR3 totals 16 residues. The CDR3: CASSQEGGASTDTQYF. The CDR3 region has the DNA TGCGCCAGCAGCCAAGAAGGTGGGGCCAGCACAGATACGCAGTATTTT.

Here the CDR3 DNA reads TGTGCCAGCAGATCGGGACTAGCGGACGAGCAGTACTTC. It yields the protein CASRSGLADEQYF. The chain combines TRBV28 with TRBJ2-7, with 11 bases lining up with TRBD2. The CDR3 extends over 13 amino acids. CDR1 MDHEN and CDR2 SYDVKM come from the germline V gene. The V segment lost 6 bases and the J segment 5 bases; nucleotides outside the gene matches: 3.

V usage is TRBV28 and J usage is TRBJ1-5; D might be TRBD1 (5 bases). The CDR3 has 18 amino acids. V shed 5 bases and J shed 2 bases, with 22 bases lying between them. Germline V gene lookup returns CDR1 MDHEN and CDR2 SYDVKM. CDR3 sequence: CASSGGVIGLYGNQPQHF. CDR3 sequence (DNA): TGTGCCAGCAGTGGGGGGGTTATCGGACTCTACGGCAATCAGCCCCAGCATTTT. Supplemented by reference TRBV28 and TRBJ1-5, the full variable domain reads DVKVTQSSRYLVKRTGEKVFLECVQDMDHENMFWYRQDPGLGLRLIYFSYDVKMKEKGDIPEGYSVSREKKERFSLILESASTNQTSMYLCASSGGVIGLYGNQPQHFGDGTRLSIL.

The genes are TRBV5-1 and TRBJ1-6, with a weak D call TRBD1 (5 bases). Deletions cut 0 bases from V and 5 bases from J, with 6 bases between. The germline V gene has CDR1 SGHRS and CDR2 YFSETQ. This CDR3 has 14 amino acids. CDR3 region: CASSLGQHNSPLHF. Here the CDR3 DNA reads TGCGCCAGCAGCTTGGGACAGCATAATTCACCCCTCCACTTT.

The rearrangement uses TRBV19 and TRBJ2-6; D not resolved. The CDR3 has 15 amino acids. Germline CDR1 and CDR2: LNHDA and SQIVND (reference sequence). V lost 5 bases and J 0 bases, leaving 8 bases between the germline ends. CDR3 DNA sequence: TGTGCCAGTAGTGAGGTTTCCTCTGGGGCCAACGTCCTGACTTTC. It yields the protein CASSEVSSGANVLTF. The full variable domain, in which reference TRBV19 and TRBJ2-6 provide the parts outside the CDR3, is DGGITQSPKYLFRKEGQNVTLSCEQNLNHDAMYWYRQDPGQGLRLIYYSQIVNDFQKGDIAEGYSVSREKKESFPLTVTSAQKNPTAFYLCASSEVSSGANVLTFGAGSRLTVL.

This clone came up a few times. The chain couples TRBV5-5 to TRBJ2-3, with a possible D match to TRBD1 (6 bases). This CDR3 comprises 13 residues. The ends were cut back, 4 bases at V and 8 bases at J, with 14 bases in the middle. CDR1 is SGHKS, CDR2 YYEKEE, per germline (reference sequence). DNA of the CDR3: TGTGCCAGCAGCACCCGAGGACAGTTTACGCAGTATTTT. Encoded protein: CASSTRGQFTQYF.

The chain carries TRBV6-6 and TRBJ2-5, with 7 bases lining up with TRBD2. With V trimmed by 5 bases and J by 5 bases, 11 bases remained unmatched. Looked up from germline, CDR1 is MNHNY and CDR2 is SVGAGI (reference sequence). The CDR3 has 15 residues. CDR3 region: CASSHLGLGRETQYF. In nucleotides, the CDR3 is TGTGCCAGCAGTCACCTAGGACTAGGAAGGGAGACCCAGTACTTC.

This clone was seen only a few times. The V gene is TRBV4-1, the J gene TRBJ2-2, with 16 nucleotides matching TRBD2. This CDR3 has 19 residues. The V and J ends lost 4 bases and 2 bases, in that order; junction bases with no gene match: 7. Germline CDR1 and CDR2: MGHRA and YSYEKL. In nucleotides, the CDR3 is TGCGCCAGCAGCCTAGCGGGACTAGCGGGGGGGCAAAACACCGGGGAGCTGTTTTTT. This translates into CASSLAGLAGGQNTGELFF.

The chain recombines TRBV6-5 with TRBJ1-5; D unclear. The CDR3 totals 16 residues. V was clipped by 0 bases and J by 0 bases, with 9 bases between them. The germline V gene encodes CDR1 MNHEY and CDR2 SVGAGI. CDR3 bases: TGTGCCAGCAGTTACTCCAGGCCAGATAGCAATCAGCCCCAGCATTTT. Protein product: CASSYSRPDSNQPQHF.